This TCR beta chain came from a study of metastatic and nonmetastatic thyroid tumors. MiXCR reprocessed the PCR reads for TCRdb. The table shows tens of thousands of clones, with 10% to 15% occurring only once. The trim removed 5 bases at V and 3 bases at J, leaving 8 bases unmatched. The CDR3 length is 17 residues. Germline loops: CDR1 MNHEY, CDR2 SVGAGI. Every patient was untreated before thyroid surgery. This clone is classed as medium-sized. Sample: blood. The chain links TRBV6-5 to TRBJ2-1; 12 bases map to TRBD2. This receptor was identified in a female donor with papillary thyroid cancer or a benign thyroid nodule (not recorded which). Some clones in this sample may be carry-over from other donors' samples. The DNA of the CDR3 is TGTGCCAGCAGTCGATCCGGGACTAGCGGGCGCTACAATGAGCAGTTCTTC. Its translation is CASSRSGTSGRYNEQFF.